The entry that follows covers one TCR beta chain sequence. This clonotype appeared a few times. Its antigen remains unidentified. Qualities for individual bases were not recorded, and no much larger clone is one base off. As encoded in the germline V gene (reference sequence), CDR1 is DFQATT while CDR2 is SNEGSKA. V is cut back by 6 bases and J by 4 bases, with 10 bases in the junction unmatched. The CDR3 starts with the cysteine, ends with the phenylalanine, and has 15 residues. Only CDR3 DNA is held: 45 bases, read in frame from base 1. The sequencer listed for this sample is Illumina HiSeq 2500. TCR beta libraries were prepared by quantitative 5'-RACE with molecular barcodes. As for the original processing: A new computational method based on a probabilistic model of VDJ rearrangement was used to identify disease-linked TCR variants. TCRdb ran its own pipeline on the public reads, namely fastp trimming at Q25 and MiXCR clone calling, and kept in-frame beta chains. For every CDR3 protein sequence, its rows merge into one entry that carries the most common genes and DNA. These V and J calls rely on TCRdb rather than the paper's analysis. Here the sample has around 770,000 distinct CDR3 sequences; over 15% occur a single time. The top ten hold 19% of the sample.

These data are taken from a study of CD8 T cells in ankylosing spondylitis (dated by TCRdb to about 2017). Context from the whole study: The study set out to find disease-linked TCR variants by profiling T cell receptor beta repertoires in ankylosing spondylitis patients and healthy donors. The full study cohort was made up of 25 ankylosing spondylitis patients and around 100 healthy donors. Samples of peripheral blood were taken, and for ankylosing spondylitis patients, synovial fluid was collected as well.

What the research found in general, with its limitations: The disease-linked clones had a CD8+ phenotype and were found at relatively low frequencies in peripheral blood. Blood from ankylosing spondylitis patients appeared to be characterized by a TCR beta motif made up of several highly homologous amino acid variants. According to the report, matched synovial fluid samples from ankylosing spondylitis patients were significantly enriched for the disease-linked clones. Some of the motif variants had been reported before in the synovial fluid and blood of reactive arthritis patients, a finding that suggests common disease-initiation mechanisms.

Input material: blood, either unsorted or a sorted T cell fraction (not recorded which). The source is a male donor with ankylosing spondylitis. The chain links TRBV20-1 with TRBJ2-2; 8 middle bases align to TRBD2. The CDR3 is CSAISGAMGTGELFF. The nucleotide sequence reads TGCAGTGCGATTAGCGGGGCCATGGGCACCGGGGAGCTGTTTTTT.